This section outlines one T cell receptor (beta chain) sequence together with its context. Its antigen remains unidentified. Extracted from the samples, RNA was reverse transcribed into cDNA to serve as the sequencing template. This table comes from immunoSEQ multiplex PCR, and its TCRdb copy is limited to in-frame clones, with some not included. The profile shows 150,000 to 200,000 clones, almost 65% of them singletons. Trimming removed 0 bases at V and 5 bases at J, with 7 bases between. The CDR3 consists of 12 residues. In germline, CDR1 is GTSNPN, CDR2 SVGIG (reference sequence). This sample was included in a study of CD8+ T cells in alopecia areata. Study background: At a dose of 5 to 10 mg twice daily, oral tofacitinib was given to treated patients. A 6-month period off drug followed tofacitinib, which lasted 6 to 18 months. Study-wide results and limits: Scalp lesions, especially in alopecia totalis/universalis, had higher clonality than normal scalp.

Lesional scalp punch biopsies and peripheral blood were collected from alopecia areata patients. This TCR came from a human donor with alopecia areata. The sequencing used CD4+ T cells sorted from blood, collected at week 0. V gene TRBV30 combines with J gene TRBJ1-2; D unclear. For the CDR3, the DNA is TGTGCCTGGAGTGTAAACGAGTATGGCTACACCTTC. Amino acids: CAWSVNEYGYTF.